This T cell receptor beta chain comes out of a study of T cells expressing NK-cell markers. TCRdb re-called the 5' RACE reads and gives one entry per CDR3 protein, without DNA. Its clone listing holds about 400,000 distinct CDR3 sequences. This TCR came from a woman aged 45-60 years in good health. The specimen was blood T cells: a sorted CD56 or NKG2C T cell subset, CD4+ or CD8+ T cells, or bulk PBMC T cells (not recorded which).

The CDR3 here is CASNRNGATQYF. This chain joins TRBV6-5 and TRBJ2-5; TCRdb's D call, TRBD1, is unchecked because there is no DNA. Germline V gives CDR1 MNHEY, CDR2 SVGAGI. The CDR3 totals 12 residues.